This entry concerns a single T cell receptor (beta chain). Its antigen is unidentified. Trimming took 4 bases from V and 2 from J; bases not matched to a gene: 8. This CDR3 is built from 15 residues. Germline loops: CDR1 SGHKS, CDR2 YYEKEE (reference sequence). This entry is derived from a study of vaccination effects on CD4 cells after COVID-19. Upon completion of 10 days in culture, CD4+ T cells were isolated. Two doses of either BNT162b2 or mRNA-1273 were given to each participant. Data came from immunoSEQ multiplex PCR; TCRdb stores just in-frame clones and leaves some out. Here the sample spans about 57,000 clones, around four fifths being singletons.

The sequences come from CD4+ T cells from PBMCs cultured without peptide, collected after COVID-19 vaccination. V gene TRBV5-5 combines with J gene TRBJ1-2, with 7 nucleotides matching TRBD1. The sequence came from a human donor who received a COVID-19 vaccine. Here the CDR3 reads CASSPGGQPNYGYTF. Written as DNA, the CDR3 is TGTGCCAGCAGCCCGGGGGGACAGCCAAACTATGGCTACACCTTC. Filled out from reference TRBV5-5 and TRBJ1-2, the complete variable domain reads DAGVTQSPTHLIKTRGQQVTLRCSPISGHKSVSWYQQVLGQGPQFIFQYYEKEERGRGNFPDRFSARQFPNYSSELNVNALLLGDSALYLCASSPGGQPNYGYTFGSGTRLTVV.